This is a list of T cell receptor beta chains from one sample in a study of beta chain features in type 1 diabetes. Clones were sequenced by immunoSEQ multiplex PCR, and TCRdb holds only the in-frame ones, with some missing. The data show 160,000 or so clones, around 63% seen once. Sequenced sample: naive CD4+ T cells from blood. The receptor set was obtained from a man younger than 45 with type 1 diabetes. Both conserved end residues are part of each CDR3. The order of the fields is V gene, clone size, D gene, J gene, CDR3 DNA, CDR3 protein. A D gene is named only where the DNA matches it firmly. The size entry is marked missing in some rows and otherwise reads once, few, many or a size class.

>TRBV9|NA|NA|TRBJ2-5
TGTGCCAGCAGCGTAGGGGGGCCCTTCCAAGAGACCCAGTACTTC
CASSVGGPFQETQYF
>TRBV19|few|TRBD1|TRBJ2-7
TGTGCCAGTGGACAGGCCTACGAGCAGTACTTC
CASGQAYEQYF
>TRBV7-2|NA|TRBD1|TRBJ2-3
TGTGCCAGCAGCTTAAACCAGGGGGCTGGAGATACGCAGTATTTT
CASSLNQGAGDTQYF
>TRBV6-5|NA|TRBD1|TRBJ1-2
TGTGCCAGCAGGCCAACTACAGGGGGCTATGGCTACACCTTC
CASRPTTGGYGYTF
>TRBV7-9|NA|NA|TRBJ2-3
TGTGCCAGCAGCTCAGGCGGACTCGCAGATACGCAGTATTTT
CASSSGGLADTQYF
>TRBV6-5|NA|NA|TRBJ2-3
TGTGCCAGCAGCTACAGCCCGGGAGCCACAGATACGCAGTATTTT
CASSYSPGATDTQYF
>TRBV23-1|NA|NA|TRBJ1-5
TGCGCCAGCAGTCCTCCTGGGGGGGTTAGCAATCAGCCCCAGCATTTT
CASSPPGGVSNQPQHF
>TRBV25-1|NA|TRBD1|TRBJ2-4
TGTGCCAGCAGAGGGACAGACGCAAACATTCAGTACTTC
CASRGTDANIQYF
>TRBV5-1|few|TRBD2|TRBJ2-1
TGCGCCAGCGGTAGCGGGGGGGCCTGGTCCTACAATGAGCAGTTCTTC
CASGSGGAWSYNEQFF
>TRBV7-9|NA|NA|TRBJ2-3
TGTGCCAGCAGCTTAGACGCCGGGGCTACGCAGTATTTT
CASSLDAGATQYF
>TRBV7-2|NA|NA|TRBJ2-3
TGTGCCAGCAGCTTAGTGTGGACAGATACGCAGTATTTT
CASSLVWTDTQYF
>TRBV7-9|few|NA|TRBJ1-4
TGTGCCAGCAGCGAGCTGACCGTTGTGAATGAAAAACTGTTTTTT
CASSELTVVNEKLFF
>TRBV29-1|few|NA|TRBJ1-1
TGCAGCGCCGCCCGAGGACTCATGAACACTGAAGCTTTCTTT
CSAARGLMNTEAFF
>TRBV29-1|few|NA|TRBJ1-1
TGCAGCGTTGGCAGGAAGAACACTGAAGCTTTCTTT
CSVGRKNTEAFF
>TRBV7-2|few|NA|TRBJ2-3
TGTGCCAGCAGCTTAGCAGGACAGTTAGGAGATACGCAGTATTTT
CASSLAGQLGDTQYF
>TRBV29-1|NA|NA|TRBJ2-5
TGCAGCGTTGTAGTTGCAGGCCTCTGGGAGACCCAGTACTTC
CSVVVAGLWETQYF
>TRBV9|NA|TRBD1|TRBJ2-7
TGTGCCAGCAGCGTGGGACAGGGCCTGTGGTCCTACGAGCAGTACTTC
CASSVGQGLWSYEQYF
>TRBV5-1|NA|NA|TRBJ2-7
TGCGCCAGCAGCCCGGTTACAGGGATCGAGCAGTACTTC
CASSPVTGIEQYF
>TRBV19|few|NA|TRBJ2-5
TGTGCCAGTTCGACGAGCCAAGAGACCCAGTACTTC
CASSTSQETQYF
>TRBV19|NA|NA|TRBJ1-5
TGTGCCAGTAGTACGGTGGATAGCAATCAGCCCCAGCATTTT
CASSTVDSNQPQHF
>TRBV19|once|TRBD1|TRBJ1-6
TGTGCCAGTAACCAAGGACAGGGTGCTAATTCACCCCTCCACTTT
CASNQGQGANSPLHF
>TRBV27|NA|NA|TRBJ1-6
TGTGCCAGCAGTTTAACAGGGAGAGATTCACCCCTCCACTTT
CASSLTGRDSPLHF
>TRBV30|once|NA|TRBJ1-1
TGTGCCTGTTCGACAGAAGACACTGAAGCTTTCTTT
CACSTEDTEAFF
>TRBV7-9|NA|NA|TRBJ2-3
TGTGCCAGCAGCTTAGGGTCAGCCCCAGATACGCAGTATTTT
CASSLGSAPDTQYF
>TRBV29-1|NA|NA|TRBJ2-7
TGCAGCGTTGGTCGGGGGACTCAGCAGTACTTC
CSVGRGTQQYF
>TRBV28|few|NA|TRBJ2-3
TGTGCCAGCAGTACCACTCATACAGGAGATACGCAGTATTTT
CASSTTHTGDTQYF
>TRBV9|NA|NA|TRBJ2-5
TGTGCCAGCAGCGTAGATCCCGTGGCGCAAGAGACCCAGTACTTC
CASSVDPVAQETQYF
>TRBV7-2|NA|NA|TRBJ2-3
TGTGCCAGCAGCTGGACGGAAGGCACAGATACGCAGTATTTT
CASSWTEGTDTQYF
>TRBV29-1|few|TRBD1|TRBJ1-5
TGCAGCGCGACAGGGACCGATAGCAATCAGCCCCAGCATTTT
CSATGTDSNQPQHF
>TRBV7-2|NA|TRBD2|TRBJ2-2
TGTGCCAGCAGCCCCCTAGCGGTAAACACCGGGGAGCTGTTTTTT
CASSPLAVNTGELFF
>TRBV29-1|NA|NA|TRBJ2-5
TGCAGCGTTGAAGGTCGGGCAGGGAGGCGTCAAGAGACCCAGTACTTC
CSVEGRAGRRQETQYF
>TRBV29-1|few|NA|TRBJ1-5
TGCAGCGTTTCCGCGGGTTACAATCAGCCCCAGCATTTT
CSVSAGYNQPQHF
>TRBV30|NA|NA|TRBJ2-3
TGTGCCTGGAGTGTAGCTATGTATACAGATACGCAGTATTTT
CAWSVAMYTDTQYF
>TRBV7-2|NA|NA|TRBJ2-3
TGTGCCAGCAGCTTAGTATCAGGGATCTTGGGCACAGATACGCAGTATTTT
CASSLVSGILGTDTQYF
>TRBV29-1|NA|NA|TRBJ2-5
TGCAGCGTTGGAGGTAATGAAGAGACCCAGTACTTC
CSVGGNEETQYF
>TRBV29-1|NA|NA|TRBJ2-2
TGCAGCGCTTGGGGACATTTCACCGGGGAGCTGTTTTTT
CSAWGHFTGELFF
>TRBV10-3|NA|NA|TRBJ2-1
TGTGCCATCAGTGACCCGGGGAATGAGGAGCAGTTCTTC
CAISDPGNEEQFF
>TRBV10-3|few|NA|TRBJ2-3
TGTGCCATCACGAGGTCTAGCACAGATACGCAGTATTTT
CAITRSSTDTQYF
>TRBV4-3|NA|NA|TRBJ2-3
TGCGCCAGCAGCCAAGATCGGGAGGATACGCAGTATTTT
CASSQDREDTQYF
>TRBV4-1|NA|NA|TRBJ2-3
TGCGCCAGCAGCCAAGATAACAGATTAGGAACAGATACGCAGTATTTT
CASSQDNRLGTDTQYF
>TRBV4-3|NA|NA|TRBJ2-7
TGCGCCAGCAGCCTCGGGTTGGTGGAAACCTACAAGCAGTACTTC
CASSLGLVETYKQYF
>TRBV29-1|NA|NA|TRBJ2-5
TGCAGCGTTGAAAGGTGGGAAAAAAGAGAGACCCAGTACTTC
CSVERWEKRETQYF
>TRBV10-3|NA|TRBD1|TRBJ2-2
TGTGCCATCAGGACACCGGGACAGGGGATTTCCGGGGGGCTGTTTTTT
CAIRTPGQGISGGLFF
>TRBV9|NA|TRBD2|TRBJ2-3
TGTGCCAGCAGCGCCACGGCAGCGGGGGGCACAGATACGCAGTATTTT
CASSATAAGGTDTQYF